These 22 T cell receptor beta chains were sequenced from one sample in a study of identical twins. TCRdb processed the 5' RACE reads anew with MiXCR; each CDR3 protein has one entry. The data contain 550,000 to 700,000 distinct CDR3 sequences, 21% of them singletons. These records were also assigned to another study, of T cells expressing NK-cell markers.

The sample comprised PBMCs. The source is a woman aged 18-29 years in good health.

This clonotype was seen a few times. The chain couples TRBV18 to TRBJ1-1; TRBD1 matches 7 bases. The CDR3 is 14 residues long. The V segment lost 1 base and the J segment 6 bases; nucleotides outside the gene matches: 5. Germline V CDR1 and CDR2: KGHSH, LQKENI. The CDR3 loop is CASSPHRQGPEAFF. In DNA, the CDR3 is TGTGCCAGCTCACCACATCGACAGGGCCCTGAAGCTTTCTTT. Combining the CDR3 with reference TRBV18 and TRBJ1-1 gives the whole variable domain NAGVMQNPRHLVRRRGQEARLRCSPMKGHSHVYWYRQLPEEGLKFMVYLQKENIIDESGMPKERFSAEFPKEGPSILRIQQVVRGDSAAYFCASSPHRQGPEAFFGQGTRLTVV.

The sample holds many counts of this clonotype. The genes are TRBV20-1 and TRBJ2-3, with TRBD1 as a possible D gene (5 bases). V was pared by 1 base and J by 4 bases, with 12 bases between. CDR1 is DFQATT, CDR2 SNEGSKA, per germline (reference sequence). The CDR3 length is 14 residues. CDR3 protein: CSARVAGLADTQYF. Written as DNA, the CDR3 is TGCAGTGCTAGAGTCGCAGGGTTGGCAGATACGCAGTATTTT.

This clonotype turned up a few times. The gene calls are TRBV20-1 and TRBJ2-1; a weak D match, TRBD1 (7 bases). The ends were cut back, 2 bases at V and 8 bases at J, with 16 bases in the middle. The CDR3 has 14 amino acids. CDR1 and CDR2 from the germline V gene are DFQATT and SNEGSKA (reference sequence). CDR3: CSARTRQGGHEQFF. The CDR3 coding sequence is TGCAGTGCTAGAACAAGGCAGGGGGGCCATGAGCAGTTCTTC.

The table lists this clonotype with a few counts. The CDR3 nucleotides read TGTGCCAGCAGTGAAGCGACCCTCGAGCAGTACTTC. Its protein product is CASSEATLEQYF. V usage is TRBV2 and J usage is TRBJ2-7; D remains unclear. CDR1 is SNHLY and CDR2 is FYNNEI in the germline V gene. Trimming left V 0 bases short and J 6 bases short, with 6 bases between. CDR3 length equals 12 residues.

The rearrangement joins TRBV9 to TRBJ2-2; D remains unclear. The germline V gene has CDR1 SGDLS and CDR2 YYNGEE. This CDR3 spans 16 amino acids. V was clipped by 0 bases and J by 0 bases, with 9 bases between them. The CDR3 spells CASSVGNSPNTGELFF. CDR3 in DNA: TGTGCCAGCAGCGTAGGGAATAGCCCGAACACCGGGGAGCTGTTTTTT.

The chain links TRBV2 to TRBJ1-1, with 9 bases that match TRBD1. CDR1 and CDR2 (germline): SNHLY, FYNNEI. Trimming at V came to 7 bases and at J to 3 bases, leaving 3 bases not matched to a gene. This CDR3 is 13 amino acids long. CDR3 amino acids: CASNRDRDTEAFF. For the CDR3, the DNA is TGTGCCAGCAACCGGGACAGGGACACTGAAGCTTTCTTT.

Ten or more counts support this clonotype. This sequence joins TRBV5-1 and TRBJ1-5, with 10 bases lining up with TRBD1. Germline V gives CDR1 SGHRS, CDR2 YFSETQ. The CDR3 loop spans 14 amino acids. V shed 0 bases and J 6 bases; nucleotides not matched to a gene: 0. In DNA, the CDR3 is TGCGCCAGCAGCTTGGGGACAGGGGGTCAGCCCCAGCATTTT. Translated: CASSLGTGGQPQHF.

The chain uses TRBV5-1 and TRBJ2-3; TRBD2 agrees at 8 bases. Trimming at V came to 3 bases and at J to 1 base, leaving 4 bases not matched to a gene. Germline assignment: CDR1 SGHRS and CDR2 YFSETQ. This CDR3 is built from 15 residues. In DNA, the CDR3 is TGCGCCAGCAGCTGGACTAGCCGAGGCACAGATACGCAGTATTTT. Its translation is CASSWTSRGTDTQYF.

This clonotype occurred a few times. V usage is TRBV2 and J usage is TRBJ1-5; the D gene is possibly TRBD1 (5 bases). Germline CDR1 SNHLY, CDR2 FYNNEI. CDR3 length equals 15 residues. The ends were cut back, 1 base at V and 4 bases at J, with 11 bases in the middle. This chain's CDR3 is CASSEEWGRNQPQHF. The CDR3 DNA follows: TGTGCCAGCAGTGAAGAGTGGGGGAGGAATCAGCCCCAGCATTTT.

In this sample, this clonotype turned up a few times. The CDR3 is CSVETAGETQYF. The CDR3 DNA sequence: TGCAGCGTCGAGACCGCCGGGGAGACCCAGTACTTC. The J gene is TRBJ2-5, the V gene TRBV29-1; D is uncertain. CDR1 and CDR2 from the germline V gene are SQVTM and ANQGSEA. Trimming shortened V by 6 bases and J by 5 bases, and 13 bases separated the two germline ends. The CDR3 spans 12 residues.

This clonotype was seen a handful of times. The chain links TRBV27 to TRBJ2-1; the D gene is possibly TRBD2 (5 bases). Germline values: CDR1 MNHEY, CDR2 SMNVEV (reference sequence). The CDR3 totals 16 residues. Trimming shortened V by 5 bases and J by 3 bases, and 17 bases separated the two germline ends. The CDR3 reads CASSPLDGGRYNEQFF. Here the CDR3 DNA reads TGTGCCAGCAGTCCCCTTGACGGCGGGCGCTACAATGAGCAGTTCTTC.

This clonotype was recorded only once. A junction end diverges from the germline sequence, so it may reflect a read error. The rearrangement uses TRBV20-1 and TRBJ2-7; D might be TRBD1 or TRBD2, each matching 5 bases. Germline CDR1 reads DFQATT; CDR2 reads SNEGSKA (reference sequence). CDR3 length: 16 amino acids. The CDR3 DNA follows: TGCTGTGCTAGAGGGCGGTTGGGCAGGGCCTCCTACGAGCAGTACTTC. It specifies CCARGRLGRASYEQYF.

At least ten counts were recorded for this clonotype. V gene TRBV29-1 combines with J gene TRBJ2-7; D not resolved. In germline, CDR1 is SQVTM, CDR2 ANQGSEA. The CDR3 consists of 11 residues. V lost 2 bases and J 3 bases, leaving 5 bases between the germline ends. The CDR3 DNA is TGCAGCGTTGAACAGAGCTACGAGCAGTACTTC. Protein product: CSVEQSYEQYF.

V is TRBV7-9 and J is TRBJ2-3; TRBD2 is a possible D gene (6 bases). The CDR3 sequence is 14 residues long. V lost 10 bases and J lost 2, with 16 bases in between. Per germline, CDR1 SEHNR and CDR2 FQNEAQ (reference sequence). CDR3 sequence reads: CATAGLAHTDTQYF. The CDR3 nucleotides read TGTGCCACCGCCGGGCTAGCGCACACAGATACGCAGTATTTT.

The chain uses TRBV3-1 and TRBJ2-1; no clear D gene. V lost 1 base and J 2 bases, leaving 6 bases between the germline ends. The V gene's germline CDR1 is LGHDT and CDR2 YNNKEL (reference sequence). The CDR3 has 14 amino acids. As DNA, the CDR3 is TGTGCCAGCAGCCAAGTCGAGGCCTACAATGAGCAGTTCTTC. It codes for CASSQVEAYNEQFF.

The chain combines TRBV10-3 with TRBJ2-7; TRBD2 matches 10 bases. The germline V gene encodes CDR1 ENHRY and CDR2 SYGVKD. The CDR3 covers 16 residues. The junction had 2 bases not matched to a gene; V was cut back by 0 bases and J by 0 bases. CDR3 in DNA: TGTGCCATCAGTGAGTCAGGACTAGCGGCCTCCTACGAGCAGTACTTC. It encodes CAISESGLAASYEQYF.

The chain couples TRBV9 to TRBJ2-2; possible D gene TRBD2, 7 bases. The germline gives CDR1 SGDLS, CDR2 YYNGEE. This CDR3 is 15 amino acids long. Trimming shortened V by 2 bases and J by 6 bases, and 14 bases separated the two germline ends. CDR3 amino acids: CASSVALGGPGELFF. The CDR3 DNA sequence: TGTGCCAGCAGCGTCGCCCTCGGGGGGCCCGGGGAGCTGTTTTTT.

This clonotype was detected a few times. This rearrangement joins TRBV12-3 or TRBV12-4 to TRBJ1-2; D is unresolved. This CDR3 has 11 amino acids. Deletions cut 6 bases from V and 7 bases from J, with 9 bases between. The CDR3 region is CASRGNGGYTF. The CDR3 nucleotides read TGTGCCAGCAGAGGGAATGGTGGCTACACCTTC.

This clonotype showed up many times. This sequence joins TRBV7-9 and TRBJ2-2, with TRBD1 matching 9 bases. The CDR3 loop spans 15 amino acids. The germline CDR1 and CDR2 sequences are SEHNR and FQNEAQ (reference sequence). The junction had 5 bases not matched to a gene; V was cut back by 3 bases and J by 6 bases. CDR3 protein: CASSLGQGNAGELFF. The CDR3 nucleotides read TGTGCCAGCAGCTTGGGACAGGGAAACGCCGGGGAGCTGTTTTTT. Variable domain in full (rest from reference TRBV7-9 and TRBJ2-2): DTGVSQNPRHKITKRGQNVTFRCDPISEHNRLYWYRQTLGQGPEFLTYFQNEAQLEKSRLLSDRFSAERPKGSFSTLEIQRTEQGDSAMYLCASSLGQGNAGELFFGEGSRLTVL.

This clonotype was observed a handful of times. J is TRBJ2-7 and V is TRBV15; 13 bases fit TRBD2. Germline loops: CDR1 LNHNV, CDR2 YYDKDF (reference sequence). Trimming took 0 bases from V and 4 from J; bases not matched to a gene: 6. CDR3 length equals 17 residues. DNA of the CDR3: TGTGCCACCAGCAGAGATTGGACTAGCGGGAGTACTTACGAGCAGTACTTC. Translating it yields CATSRDWTSGSTYEQYF. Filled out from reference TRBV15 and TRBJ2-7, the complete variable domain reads DAMVIQNPRYQVTQFGKPVTLSCSQTLNHNVMYWYQQKSSQAPKLLFHYYDKDFNNEADTPDNFQSRRPNTSFCFLDIRSPGLGDTAMYLCATSRDWTSGSTYEQYFGPGTRLTVT.

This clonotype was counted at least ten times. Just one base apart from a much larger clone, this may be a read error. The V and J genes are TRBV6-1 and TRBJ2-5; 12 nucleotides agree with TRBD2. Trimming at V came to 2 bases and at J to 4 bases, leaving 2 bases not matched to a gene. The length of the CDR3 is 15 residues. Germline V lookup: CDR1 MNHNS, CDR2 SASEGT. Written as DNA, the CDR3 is TGTGCCAGCAGTGAACTAGCGGGGGGGCCAGAGACCCAGTACTTC. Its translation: CASSELAGGPETQYF.

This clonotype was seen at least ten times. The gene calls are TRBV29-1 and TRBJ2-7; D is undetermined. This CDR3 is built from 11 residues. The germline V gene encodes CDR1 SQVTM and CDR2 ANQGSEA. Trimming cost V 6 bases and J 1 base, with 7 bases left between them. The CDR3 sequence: CSVRSSYEQYF. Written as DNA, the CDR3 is TGCAGCGTCAGGAGTTCCTACGAGCAGTACTTC.